This is a list of T cell receptor beta chains from one sample in a study of beta chain features in type 1 diabetes. Clones were sequenced by immunoSEQ multiplex PCR, and TCRdb holds only the in-frame ones, with some missing. The table lists 600,000 to 750,000 clones, over 10% of them singletons. Sequenced sample: naive CD4+ T cells from blood. The receptors come from a man in his thirties or forties with type 1 diabetes. Both conserved end residues are part of each CDR3. The D gene is left open where the match is weak. Clone size, where shown, is once, few, many, or a class for clones that have expanded.

few	TRBD2	TRBV29-1	TRBJ2-7	TGCAGCGTTGGACAGCGGGGGAGTTTCTACGAGCAGTACTTC	CSVGQRGSFYEQYF
-	-	TRBV6-5	TRBJ2-2	TGTGCCAGCAGTTACATAGGGAACACCGGGGAGCTGTTTTTT	CASSYIGNTGELFF
few	TRBD1	TRBV7-2	TRBJ1-6	TGTGCCAGCAGCCAAAGGTTAGGGGGCGACGATTCACCCCTCCACTTT	CASSQRLGGDDSPLHF
few	-	TRBV5-1	TRBJ2-7	TGCGCCAGCAGCACCGGGACCGTTTCAAGCTCCTACGAGCAGTACTTC	CASSTGTVSSSYEQYF
few	-	TRBV7-9	TRBJ1-2	TGTGCCAGCAGCGTAGGACAGTATGGCTACACCTTC	CASSVGQYGYTF
-	-	TRBV9	TRBJ1-6	TGTGCCAGCAGCGCCTCCCACGCGAGTGAGACCCTCCACTTT	CASSASHASETLHF
few	-	TRBV5-4	TRBJ2-1	TGTGCCAGCAGCTTGACCGGGACTGGGACCTACAATGAGCAGTTCTTC	CASSLTGTGTYNEQFF
-	-	TRBV6-6	TRBJ2-7	TGTGCCAGCAGTCCGAATCCGACAGCTTCCTACGAGCAGTACTTC	CASSPNPTASYEQYF
-	-	TRBV5-1	TRBJ2-5	TGCGCCAGCAGCTTGGTTCGGGGGGCCTACCAAGAGACCCAGTACTTC	CASSLVRGAYQETQYF
few	TRBD1	TRBV7-9	TRBJ1-6	TGTGCCAGCAGCCGGGGACAGTTCGATTCACCCCTCCACTTT	CASSRGQFDSPLHF
-	-	TRBV6-5	TRBJ1-2	TGTGCCAGCAGTTACTCAGGCCGGATTGGCGGCTACACCTTC	CASSYSGRIGGYTF
few	TRBD1	TRBV6-5	TRBJ1-2	TGTGCCAGCAGTTACGACCCAACACAGGGGGACTATGGCTACACCTTC	CASSYDPTQGDYGYTF
-	-	TRBV7-2	TRBJ2-5	TGTGCCAGCAGCTGGTGGGGTGGGGGCGCGGCAGAGACCCAGTACTTC	CASSWWGGGAAETQYF
few	TRBD1	TRBV5-4	TRBJ2-2	TGTGCCAGCAGCTTGGTACAGGGGGTGGTCACCGGGGAGCTGTTTTTT	CASSLVQGVVTGELFF
-	-	TRBV6-1	TRBJ2-3	TGTGCCAGCAGTGACCCGAGCGGGTCCAACACAGATACGCAGTATTTT	CASSDPSGSNTDTQYF
few	-	TRBV7-8	TRBJ1-2	TGTGCCAGCAGCTCCTTTACAGATGAGATGTTGTGCTGCACCTTC	CASSSFTDEMLCCTF
few	TRBD2	TRBV4-1	TRBJ2-3	TGCGCCAGCAGCCCTGGCGGGGGTAGCACAGATACGCAGTATTTT	CASSPGGGSTDTQYF
-	-	TRBV5-8	TRBJ2-7	TGTGCCAGCAGCCCCCGGGCGACTGAGCAGTACTTC	CASSPRATEQYF
-	-	TRBV27	TRBJ2-7	TGTGCCAGCAGTTTATCCACCGACCCCAGACAGCACTACGAGCAGTACTTC	CASSLSTDPRQHYEQYF
few	TRBD1	TRBV30	TRBJ2-7	TGTGCCTGGGGAATGTCAAGACAGGGATACGAGCAGTACTTC	CAWGMSRQGYEQYF
-	TRBD1	TRBV10-3	TRBJ2-7	TGTGCCATCAGTGAGTCAGGGACAGGGGTAACGGCGCAGTACTTC	CAISESGTGVTAQYF
-	TRBD2	TRBV10-3	TRBJ2-3	TGTGCCATCAGGGGTAGCGGGGGCCCCGGGGATACGCAGTATTTT	CAIRGSGGPGDTQYF
few	-	TRBV4-3	TRBJ2-7	TGCGCCAGCAGCCAGGGCCAGGACGGGACCTACGAGCAGTACTTC	CASSQGQDGTYEQYF
-	TRBD1	TRBV4-3	TRBJ2-7	TGCGCCAGCAGCCAAGATCAGGTAACAGGGGCTTTCTACGAGCAGTACTTC	CASSQDQVTGAFYEQYF
few	-	TRBV7-8	TRBJ2-1	TGTGCCAGCAGCTCTTGGGACCAAAACAATGAGCAGTTCTTC	CASSSWDQNNEQFF
few	-	TRBV4-3	TRBJ2-7	TGCGCCAGCAGCCCTACAGGATTCGAGCAGTACTTC	CASSPTGFEQYF
few	-	TRBV9	TRBJ2-4	TGTGCCAGCAGCCCCCAAGGGGCCAAAAACATTCAGTACTTC	CASSPQGAKNIQYF
few	-	TRBV14	TRBJ1-5	TGTGCCAGCAGCCTGGGGGGTTTAGGACAGCCCAATCAGCCCCAGCATTTT	CASSLGGLGQPNQPQHF
few	-	TRBV28	TRBJ2-3	TGTGCCAGCAGGCCGCGGTCTAGCACAGATACGCAGTATTTT	CASRPRSSTDTQYF
-	-	TRBV11-2	TRBJ2-1	TGTGCCAGCAGCTCCCAGGACAGTTACAATGAGCAGTTCTTC	CASSSQDSYNEQFF
few	-	TRBV6-5	TRBJ1-3	TGTGCCAGCACCTCGGTCGGAACGTCCATATATTTT	CASTSVGTSIYF
few	-	TRBV30	TRBJ1-3	TGTGCCTGGAGTGTAGGGGGATCTGGAAACACCATATATTTT	CAWSVGGSGNTIYF
once	TRBD2	TRBV7-2	TRBJ2-3	TGTGCCAGCAGCTTAGGGGGACTAGCGCGCACAGATACGCAGTATTTT	CASSLGGLARTDTQYF
few	TRBD1	TRBV5-1	TRBJ1-2	TGCGCCAGCAGCTTGGGGACAGGAGCTAACTATGGCTACACCTTC	CASSLGTGANYGYTF
-	-	TRBV7-9	TRBJ2-7	TGTTCTGCTGGCGGGACCTACGAGCAGTACTTC	CSAGGTYEQYF
-	-	TRBV12-5	TRBJ1-1	TGTGCTAGTGGTTTGAATCCGGGGATGAACACTGAAGCTTTCTTT	CASGLNPGMNTEAFF
few	-	TRBV19	TRBJ2-5	TGTGCCAGTAGTATAGTGGGCGGACCCCATGAGACCCAGTACTTC	CASSIVGGPHETQYF
few	-	TRBV4-2	TRBJ2-1	TGTGCCAGCAGCCAAGGAATGCCCTCAAACAATGAGCAGTTCTTC	CASSQGMPSNNEQFF
few	-	TRBV7-2	TRBJ1-1	TGTGCCAGCAGGGCCATCGAAGGTGAAGCTTTCTTT	CASRAIEGEAFF
few	-	TRBV25-1	TRBJ1-2	TGTGCCAGCAGTGAAGGCGGGGATCCCTATGGCTACACCTTC	CASSEGGDPYGYTF